Here is one T cell receptor (beta chain) with its context. Its antigen is unknown. No clone much larger than this one lies a single base away; base qualities are absent. This entry comes from a study of blood T cell repertoires in COVID-19 (dated by TCRdb to about 2020). Background for the entire study: The collaborator samples originated in the United States, Italy and Spain and spanned the acute and convalescent phases of COVID-19. The material from the prospective study consisted of cDNA or gDNA derived from T cells, B-cell-depleted T cells, or PBMCs. Deeply sampled blood TCRbeta repertoires from subjects exposed to, actively infected with, or recovered from COVID-19 were included in the dataset. The repertoires were made available in a free public database intended to serve as a resource for research on the immune response to SARS-CoV-2. Samples came from the ongoing ImmuneRACE study (first 160 participants) plus 1,254 subjects from 6 global collaborators. The sample metadata nearly always contained a de-identified subject ID, COVID-19 status, age in years and sex. HLA class I and class II types, where available, came from metadata supplied by the sample provider rather than from assay-based typing.

The study at large found these results: Clinical and demographic metadata were provided uncurated, with the amount varying by source and participant.

At one collaborating source in Seattle, patients were enrolled during active infection and were followed longitudinally through the course of disease. Each collaborating institution followed its own protocols to collect whole blood in K2EDTA tubes. For TCRbeta analysis, collaborators shipped samples in one of three forms: frozen whole blood, isolated PBMCs, or DNA extracted from either of those sample types. TCRbeta CDR3 regions were amplified from genomic DNA using the immunoSEQ Assay, a bias-controlled multiplex PCR. As for how the authors treated the data: The number of nucleated cells in each sample was estimated by amplification of reference gene primers within the assay. Sequence reads were collapsed and filtered to measure the absolute abundance of every unique TCRbeta CDR3 rearrangement. Productive Simpson clonality was computed per sample as the square root of Simpson's diversity index over productive rearrangements. Held by TCRdb, this immuneACCESS table contains in-frame sequences only and omits some clones. Under half of the omission traces to an unresolved V gene where checked; the cause of the rest is unknown. V and J calls and clone size are copied from that table; D and trimming were computed from the DNA. For this sample there are more than 80,000 clones; 60% to 85% appear just once. Jointly, the top ten make up approximately 6.2% of the sample.

V was cut back by 8 bases and J by 0 bases, leaving a gap of 13 bases between them. The germline V gene yields MNHEY for CDR1 and SVGAGI for CDR2. Including cysteine and phenylalanine, the CDR3 has 14 amino acids. Here the CDR3 DNA is all that survives: 42 bases in frame from base 1. The receptor was derived from a man at least 80 years old with COVID-19, enrolled during active disease. The source material was peripheral blood. This chain is built from TRBV6-5 and TRBJ1-1; the best D guess is TRBD1, with 5 bases matching. The nucleotide sequence reads TGTGCCAGCGGAAGGGGCGTCATGAACACTGAAGCTTTCTTT. This is translated as CASGRGVMNTEAFF.